This T cell receptor (beta chain) was sequenced in a study of T cells in Graves' hyperthyroidism and ophthalmopathy. Trimming removed 1 base from V and 0 bases from J; junction bases left unmatched: 4. Germline V CDR1 and CDR2: DFQATT, SNEGSKA (reference sequence). The CDR3 has 15 amino acids. This clonotype has a count of ten or more. Authors of the study amplified TCR beta CDR3 regions from RNA transcripts. A first-round RT-PCR of the TCR CDR3 used the HTBI primer set. Using its own MiXCR run on the multiplex PCR reads, TCRdb lists one record per CDR3 protein. Among a few hundred thousand distinct CDR3 sequences, approximately 14% were seen once, and the ten largest hold about 7%.

The J gene is TRBJ2-3, the V gene TRBV20-1; 7 bases fit TRBD2. Material for sequencing was blood. This receptor was obtained from a woman aged 25 to 39 with Graves' hyperthyroidism. CDR3 coding DNA: TGCAGTGCTAGAGGCGGGAGCGGAAGCACAGATACGCAGTATTTT. Translation gives CSARGGSGSTDTQYF.